This T cell receptor (delta chain) came from a study of Vδ1+ human thymocytes. This clone was detected a few times. What it binds is unknown. After alphabeta T cell depletion, CD3+ Vdelta1+ Vdelta2- thymocytes were sorted. Sorted Vdelta1+ thymocytes were about 97% to 99.6% pure. The CDR3 consists of 15 residues. Germline-derived CDR1 and CDR2 are GEAIGNYY and EKD. Losses at the gene ends were 2 bases for V and 2 bases for J; bases not matched to a gene: 7. RNA was extracted from the cells and then reverse transcribed. Pooled V-gene forward primers with one constant-region reverse primer generated the CDR3 amplicons by multiplex PCR. TCRdb applied CATT to the multiplex PCR reads for clone calling. This sample has over 65,000 delta-chain clones, with 30% to 40% found just once. Study-level points and caveats: TRD repertoires were essentially private, unlike widely shared TRG clonotypes. Thymic TRG and TRD repertoires appeared highly polyclonal, with Gaussian CDR3 length distributions. Despite high sort purity, roughly 21% of thymic T cell receptor delta sequences were Vdelta2.

The receptor comes from a boy under three years old who had congenital heart surgery. Sequenced sample: Vdelta1+ gamma-delta thymocytes from the thymus. As for subset: FACS-sorted CD3+ TCRalphabeta- TCRVdelta1+ TCRVdelta2- thymocytes. J is TRDJ1 and V is TRDV2; TRDD3 matches 7 bases. In DNA form, the CDR3 reads TGTGCCTGTGACAAGGTACTGGGGATAACCGATAAACTCATCTTT. It codes for CACDKVLGITDKLIF.